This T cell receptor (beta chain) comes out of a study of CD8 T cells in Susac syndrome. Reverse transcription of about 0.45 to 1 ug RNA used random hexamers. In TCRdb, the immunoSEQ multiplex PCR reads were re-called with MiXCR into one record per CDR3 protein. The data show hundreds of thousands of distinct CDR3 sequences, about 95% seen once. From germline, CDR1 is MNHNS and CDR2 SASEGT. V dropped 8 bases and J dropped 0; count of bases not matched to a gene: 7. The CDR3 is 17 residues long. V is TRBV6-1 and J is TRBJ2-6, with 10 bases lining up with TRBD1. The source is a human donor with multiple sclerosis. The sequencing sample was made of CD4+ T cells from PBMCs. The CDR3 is CASRRDRGVSGANVLTF. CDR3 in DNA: TGTGCCAGCCGCCGGGACAGGGGCGTCTCTGGGGCCAACGTCCTGACTTTC.